These 2 T cell receptor beta chains share one sample of origin, sequenced in a study of spatial heterogeneity in lung cancer. Study-level points and caveats: Expanded alpha and beta TCR counts within tumors tracked tumor mutation counts.

For these TCRs, the target antigens are not known. Time point indicated: sample taken at primary tumor resection. Each CDR3 protein is one row after TCRdb ran MiXCR on the 5' RACE reads. The sample includes around 26,000 distinct CDR3 sequences, around 8.5% of them seen just once. Material: lung tumor tissue, obtained at surgery. The receptors originated from a male donor with early-stage non-small cell lung cancer.

The rearrangement uses TRBV20-1 and TRBJ2-7, with 11 nucleotides matching TRBD2. The CDR3 is 15 amino acids. Germline V gene lookup returns CDR1 DFQATT and CDR2 SNEGSKA (reference sequence). After removal of 5 bases from V and 3 bases from J, the junction contained 9 bases not matched to a gene. The CDR3, as DNA: TGCAGTGCTGCAGGGACTAGCGGCACCAACTACGAGCAGTACTTC. It translates to CSAAGTSGTNYEQYF.

This clonotype was counted ten times or more. This CDR3 reads CASSLEAGLPLHF. In DNA form, the CDR3 reads TGTGCCAGCAGTTTAGAGGCGGGGTTGCCCCTCCACTTT. The chain employs TRBV27 and TRBJ1-6; D ambiguous. Deletions cut 2 bases from V and 13 bases from J, with 12 bases between. Germline CDR1 MNHEY, CDR2 SMNVEV (reference sequence). The CDR3 is 13 amino acids.